A single sample is the source of the 5 T cell receptor beta chains below, sequenced in a study of T-cell memory formation after mild COVID-19. MiXCR was run by TCRdb on the 5' RACE reads, yielding one entry per CDR3 protein. This sample has approximately 480,000 distinct CDR3 sequences, with roughly 20% found just once. Sequencing was performed on PBMCs or a T cell subset sorted from them (not recorded which). The receptor source for this set is an adult woman who had mild COVID-19 (a few samples of this study predate the infection). Cell type and time point are not known.

V usage is TRBV20-1 and J usage is TRBJ1-1, with D unclear. V gave up 6 bases and J gave up 9 bases, with 20 bases separating them. The V gene's germline CDR1 is DFQATT and CDR2 SNEGSKA (reference sequence). The CDR3 has 13 amino acids. Here the CDR3 DNA reads TGCAGTGCCTTCGGCCACAAGGCAACAAAAGCTTTCTTT. This encodes CSAFGHKATKAFF.

The chain recombines TRBV2 with TRBJ2-5; the D is unclear. Looked up from germline, CDR1 is SNHLY and CDR2 is FYNNEI. CDR3 length equals 12 residues. Trimming cost V 8 bases and J 1 base, with 8 bases left between them. CDR3 DNA sequence: TGTGCCAGCCTTTCAATCCAAGAGACCCAGTACTTC. It translates to CASLSIQETQYF.

A note on this clonotype: One junction end disagrees with the germline gene, perhaps due to a read error. The chain joins TRBV7-8 to TRBJ2-1, with D perhaps TRBD1 (8 bases). Germline CDR1 reads SGHVS; CDR2 reads FQNEAQ. This CDR3 has 15 residues. CDR3: CASSLVDRDYSEQFF. In DNA form, the CDR3 reads TGTGCCAGCAGCTTAGTGGACAGGGACTACAGTGAGCAGTTCTTC.

As regards this clonotype: A much larger clone lies one base from this, so it may be a read error. This rearrangement joins TRBV6-2 or TRBV6-3 to TRBJ2-6; the D gene is possibly TRBD1 (6 bases). The CDR3 totals 15 residues. Trimming removed 6 bases from V and 1 base from J, with 10 bases in between. Germline V gene data show CDR1 as MNHEY and CDR2 as SVGEGT. CDR3 protein: CASSHRVSGANVLTF. The CDR3 DNA reads as TGTGCCAGCAGCCACAGGGTTTCTGGGGCCAACGTCCTGACTTTC.

The V and J genes are TRBV18 and TRBJ2-1, with D perhaps TRBD2 (5 bases). The CDR3 length is 12 residues. V gave up 5 bases and J gave up 6 bases, with 8 bases separating them. CDR1 and CDR2 from the germline V gene are KGHSH and LQKENI. The CDR3 DNA follows: TGTGCCAGCTCAAAAGCGGTCAATGAGCAGTTCTTC. As protein: CASSKAVNEQFF.